Reported below is one T cell receptor beta chain. The antigen remains unidentified. The sample comes from a study of blood T cells in healthy people across ages. Whole-study results and caveats: The long-lived group displayed more naive CD4+ cells, plus higher diversity, than the aged donors did.

Donors were systemically healthy Caucasian individuals from Russia aged roughly 6 to 100 years. Each individual donor underwent a draw of roughly 10 milliliters of peripheral blood. V lost 5 bases to trimming and J lost 5 bases; unmatched junction nucleotides: 9. The CDR3 is made up of 15 amino acids. Germline V gene lookup returns CDR1 MDHEN and CDR2 SYDVKM. With a J-beta primer mix and a sample-barcoded 5' primer, a second PCR ran about 6 to 11 cycles. Every cDNA molecule carried a tag from a template-switch adaptor bearing 12 random nucleotides. In TCRdb, the 5' RACE reads were re-called with MiXCR into one record per CDR3 protein. The sample consists of 380,000 or so distinct CDR3 sequences, 50% to 60% of them appearing once.

Sequencing was done on a sample of blood. The chain couples TRBV28 to TRBJ2-5, with 9 positions matching TRBD1. This clonotype was sampled from a man between 60 and 70 years old in good health. Here the CDR3 reads CASSPSGQGGETQYF. Here the CDR3 DNA reads TGTGCCAGCAGTCCCTCGGGACAGGGTGGGGAGACCCAGTACTTC.